This TCR beta chain was sequenced for a study of STAT5B mutations in CD4+ large granular lymphocyte leukemia. The table came from immunoSEQ multiplex PCR; TCRdb's copy has only in-frame clones and leaves some out. This table holds some 51,000 clones, around 82% found once. V lost 5 bases to trimming and J lost 1 base, with 12 bases between them. Germline lookup yields CDR1 LNHDA and CDR2 SQIVND (reference sequence). The CDR3 contains 15 residues. Sequences were obtained from CD4+ T cells from blood buffy coats. This receptor was identified in a human donor in good health. The genes are TRBV19 and TRBJ1-5; D gene unclear. Written as DNA, the CDR3 is TGTGCCAGTAGTGGTCCGGGGATCAGCAATCAGCCCCAGCATTTT. Protein: CASSGPGISNQPQHF.